The 15 T cell receptor beta chains below come from one sample, sequenced in a study of blood T cell repertoires in COVID-19 (dated by TCRdb to 2018 to 2021). The library relied on the immunoSEQ multiplex PCR assay. This immuneACCESS table, as held by TCRdb, lists in-frame sequences with V and J called but not all clones. Of the missing ones, under half trace to an unresolved V gene in checked studies; the others have no known cause. Here the sample has some 270,000 clones; 75% to 90% occur a single time. 1.7% of the sample comes from the top ten. Sequenced sample: PBMCs or T cells enriched from blood (not recorded which). The source is a woman in her thirties or forties who had recovered from COVID-19.

This clone has a count of ten or more. The genes are TRBV5-6 and TRBJ2-7; 9 nucleotides match TRBD1. The germline CDR1 and CDR2 sequences are SGHDT and YYEEEE. With 4 bases clipped from V and 2 bases from J, the junction kept 4 bases outside the gene matches. The CDR3 covers 14 residues. CDR3 protein: CASSRTGAPYEQYF. CDR3 nucleotide sequence: TGTGCCAGCAGCCGGACAGGGGCTCCCTACGAGCAGTACTTC.

This clone appeared a single time. V usage is TRBV24-1 and J usage is TRBJ1-5, with TRBD1 matching 8 bases. Germline CDR1 reads KGHDR; CDR2 reads SFDVKD. V lost 2 bases, J lost 6 bases, and 8 bases stayed unmatched. The CDR3 totals 16 residues. The CDR3 coding sequence is TGTGCCACCAGTGATTCGAGACAGGGGTCGTCTCAGCCCCAGCATTTT. Translation: CATSDSRQGSSQPQHF.

This clone was seen a single time. This chain links TRBV7-8 with TRBJ2-7, with 14 positions matching TRBD2. With V trimmed by 4 bases and J by 7 bases, 12 bases remained unmatched. Germline loops: CDR1 SGHVS, CDR2 FQNEAQ. The CDR3 runs to 17 residues. CDR3 DNA sequence: TGTGCCAGCAGCTCGAGGCCGGGGACTAGCGGGGGCGGTGAGCAGTACTTC. This codes for CASSSRPGTSGGGEQYF.

This clone was detected once. The genes are TRBV5-6 and TRBJ2-7; 10 bases line up with TRBD1. The CDR3 totals 13 residues. CDR1 is SGHDT and CDR2 is YYEEEE in the germline V gene. The J segment lost 5 bases and the V segment lost 4 bases, leaving 3 bases of the junction unmatched. CDR3 nucleotides: TGTGCCAGCAGCCGGGACAGGGGCCACGAGCAGTACTTC. As protein: CASSRDRGHEQYF. Full variable domain (missing parts from reference TRBV5-6 and TRBJ2-7): DAGVTQSPTHLIKTRGQQVTLRCSPKSGHDTVSWYQQALGQGPQFIFQYYEEEERQRGNFPDRFSGHQFPNYSSELNVNALLLGDSALYLCASSRDRGHEQYFGPGTRLTVT.

The rearrangement joins TRBV3-1 (or the pseudogene TRBV3-2) to TRBJ1-6; 8 bases map to TRBD1. The CDR3 totals 16 residues. The germline gives CDR1 LGHDT, CDR2 YNNKEL (reference sequence). With 3 bases clipped from V and 6 bases from J, the junction kept 7 bases outside the gene matches. For the CDR3, the DNA is TGTGCCAGCAGCCAGGGACAGGTGCGCGGTAATTCACCCCTCCACTTT. Its translation: CASSQGQVRGNSPLHF.

The rearrangement uses TRBV12-5 and TRBJ2-5; 7 nucleotides align to TRBD1. Losses at the gene ends were 1 base for V and 7 bases for J; bases not matched to a gene: 0. Germline CDR1 and CDR2: LGHNT and FRNRAP. The CDR3 is made up of 12 amino acids. Written as DNA, the CDR3 is TGTGCTAGTGGTTTGGACAGGGGGACCCAGTACTTC. Translated, it gives CASGLDRGTQYF.

The chain links TRBV7-2 to TRBJ1-2, with a weak D call TRBD1 (6 bases). The CDR3 has 15 amino acids. CDR1 and CDR2 (germline): SGHTA, FQGNSA. Trimming left V 5 bases short and J 0 bases short, with 13 bases between. CDR3 sequence: CASSLQGSSNYGYTF. The DNA of the CDR3 is TGTGCCAGCAGCCTCCAGGGGTCTTCTAACTATGGCTACACCTTC.

In this sample, this clone turned up once. V usage is TRBV7-9 and J usage is TRBJ1-1, with 7 nucleotides matching TRBD1. Trimming took 4 bases from V and 2 from J; bases not matched to a gene: 7. Germline values: CDR1 SEHNR, CDR2 FQNEAQ (reference sequence). The CDR3 totals 15 residues. The CDR3 spells CASSYNRGRNTEAFF. For the CDR3, the DNA is TGTGCCAGCAGCTATAACAGGGGACGAAACACTGAAGCTTTCTTT.

The chain joins TRBV6-5 to TRBJ1-2; D perhaps matches TRBD1 (5 bases). The V end was cut by 9 bases, the J end by 2 bases, with 10 bases between. Germline CDR1 MNHEY, CDR2 SVGAGI. The CDR3 spans 12 residues. Here the CDR3 DNA reads TGTGCCAGTACAACAGGAAACTATGGCTACACCTTC. Protein product: CASTTGNYGYTF.

The chain is built from TRBV7-2 and TRBJ2-5; a possible D gene is TRBD1 (6 bases). Germline V gene sequence: CDR1 SGHTA, CDR2 FQGNSA. The CDR3 loop spans 13 amino acids. V lost 1 base and J 4 bases, leaving 7 bases between the germline ends. CDR3 protein: CASSLGRGETQYF. CDR3 DNA sequence: TGTGCCAGCAGCTTAGGCAGGGGAGAGACCCAGTACTTC.

This clone came up once. The chain couples TRBV30 to TRBJ2-7; 10 positions agree with TRBD2. Trimming at V came to 6 bases and at J to 4 bases, leaving 6 bases not matched to a gene. Germline values: CDR1 GTSNPN, CDR2 SVGIG (reference sequence). This CDR3 contains 13 residues. CDR3: CACSGTSVYEQYF. CDR3 nucleotide sequence: TGTGCCTGCTCCGGGACTAGCGTTTACGAGCAGTACTTC.

This clone was detected a few times. The chain couples TRBV28 to TRBJ1-5; D remains ambiguous. The V and J ends lost 2 bases and 2 bases respectively, with 4 bases between them. The germline V gene encodes CDR1 MDHEN and CDR2 SYDVKM. The CDR3 spans 13 residues. CDR3 amino acids: CASSLVGNQPQHF. The CDR3 nucleotides read TGTGCCAGCAGTTTAGTAGGCAATCAGCCCCAGCATTTT.

The chain recombines TRBV12-3 or TRBV12-4 with TRBJ2-1, with 7 bases lining up with TRBD1. The CDR3 length is 13 residues. The V and J ends lost 7 bases and 9 bases, in that order; junction bases with no gene match: 9. CDR3: CASTPTGSSEQFF. For the CDR3, the DNA is TGTGCCAGCACCCCGACAGGGTCGAGTGAGCAGTTCTTC.

The chain recombines TRBV23-1 with TRBJ2-7; 9 nucleotides line up with TRBD1. TRBV23-1 is recorded as an ORF, its role being uncertain. CDR3 length: 16 amino acids. V was clipped by 0 bases and J by 4 bases; unmatched bases: 7. CDR3: CASSQSRTGGTYEQYF. The CDR3 nucleotides are TGCGCCAGCAGTCAATCTCGCACAGGGGGCACTTACGAGCAGTACTTC.

This sequence joins TRBV6-5 and TRBJ1-3; D is possibly TRBD1 (5 bases). The V end lost 5 bases, the J end lost 0 bases, and 11 bases lay between the germline ends. The CDR3 totals 15 residues. Germline CDR1 reads MNHEY; CDR2 reads SVGAGI. The CDR3 coding sequence is TGTGCCAGCAGTCCTCGGGGGATCTCTGGAAACACCATATATTTT. Translated, it gives CASSPRGISGNTIYF.